The 15 T cell receptor beta chains below all came from one sample that was sequenced in a study of T cell repertoires in cytomegalovirus infection. MiXCR, applied by TCRdb to the reads, yields one record per CDR3 protein. Here the sample spans just over 300,000 distinct CDR3 sequences, 15% to 20% being singletons. The sample was PBMCs. The receptors originated from a human donor in good health (CMV status not recorded). Some clones in this sample may be carry-over from other donors' samples.

This clonotype was seen at least ten times. The V and J genes are TRBV7-2 and TRBJ2-7; TRBD2 agrees at 12 bases. Per the germline V gene, CDR1 is SGHTA and CDR2 is FQGNSA. The CDR3 spans 16 residues. Trimming removed 5 bases from V and 0 bases from J; junction bases left unmatched: 5. The CDR3 protein is CASSKTSGGSSYEQYF. The CDR3 DNA reads as TGTGCCAGCAGCAAGACTAGCGGGGGTAGCTCCTACGAGCAGTACTTC.

The chain carries TRBV5-4 and TRBJ2-1; D tentatively fits TRBD1 or TRBD2 (5 bases each). CDR3 length: 14 residues. The V end was cut by 0 bases, the J end by 8 bases, with 12 bases between. Germline lookup yields CDR1 SGHNT and CDR2 YYREEE (reference sequence). DNA for the CDR3: TGTGCCAGCAGCTTGGGGTCGGGGCACCATGAGCAGTTCTTC. It encodes CASSLGSGHHEQFF.

This clonotype occurred once. The CDR3 coding sequence is TGCAGTGCTAGACCGACAGGAGGGTCCTACGAGCAGTACTTC. Protein product: CSARPTGGSYEQYF. This chain joins TRBV20-1 and TRBJ2-7; D possibly matches TRBD1 or TRBD2 (6 bases each). The CDR3 covers 14 residues. V was trimmed by 2 bases and J by 1 base, leaving 12 bases between them. Germline values: CDR1 DFQATT, CDR2 SNEGSKA (reference sequence).

The chain combines TRBV7-2 with TRBJ1-3, with a tentative D call TRBD1 (6 bases). Germline CDR1 and CDR2: SGHTA and FQGNSA. This CDR3 is built from 15 residues. V was clipped by 3 bases and J by 1 base, with 10 bases between them. The CDR3 spells CASSFQGFSGNTIYF. The CDR3 DNA reads TGTGCCAGCAGCTTTCAGGGGTTTTCTGGAAACACCATATATTTT.

This clonotype was seen more than once but under ten times. V and J are TRBV12-3 or TRBV12-4 and TRBJ1-1; weak D call: TRBD1 (5 bases). V was pared by 6 bases and J by 0 bases, with 11 bases between. This CDR3 contains 14 residues. The CDR3 protein is CASSRQLMNTEAFF. In DNA, the CDR3 is TGTGCCAGCAGCCGACAGCTAATGAACACTGAAGCTTTCTTT.

This clonotype was found a few times. This rearrangement joins TRBV6-1 to TRBJ2-5; 10 bases match TRBD1. The CDR3 has 15 residues. Germline trimming cut 1 base from V and 3 bases from J; bases unmatched to any gene: 2. Germline loops: CDR1 MNHNS, CDR2 SASEGT. The CDR3 region is CASSEGGQGKETQYF. The DNA for the CDR3 is TGTGCCAGCAGTGAAGGGGGACAGGGGAAAGAGACCCAGTACTTC.

This chain uses TRBV18 with TRBJ1-2; D is undetermined. Trimming took 0 bases from V and 0 from J, leaving 8 bases between them. Per the germline V gene, CDR1 is KGHSH and CDR2 is LQKENI. There are 15 residues in the CDR3. The DNA of the CDR3 is TGTGCCAGCTCACCACCAGGGTTATCTAACTATGGCTACACCTTC. This gives the protein CASSPPGLSNYGYTF.

As for this clonotype: A much larger clonotype is one base distant, so this may be a read error. The J gene is TRBJ1-6, the V gene TRBV7-6; 8 bases match TRBD1. This CDR3 has 18 amino acids. The germline CDR1 and CDR2 sequences are SGHVS and FNYEAQ. Written as DNA, the CDR3 is TGTGCCAGCAGCCGGCTCCCCCAGGGGGCCTCCTATAGTTCACCCCTCCACTTT. Protein: CASSRLPQGASYSSPLHF.

This clonotype has more than one count but fewer than ten. The chain combines TRBV20-1 with TRBJ2-3; D is undetermined. Germline assignment: CDR1 DFQATT and CDR2 SNEGSKA (reference sequence). This CDR3 region has 15 residues. The V end was cut by 6 bases, the J end by 1 base, with 17 bases between. Here the CDR3 reads CSAEAVGIRTDTQYF. For the CDR3, the DNA is TGCAGTGCCGAAGCTGTAGGGATTCGCACAGATACGCAGTATTTT.

This clonotype was seen ten or more times. The rearrangement uses TRBV7-2 and TRBJ1-2, with TRBD1 identical over 12 bases. This CDR3 spans 15 amino acids. The germline V gene has CDR1 SGHTA and CDR2 FQGNSA. V trimming: 5 bases; J trimming: 4 bases; junction bases outside the gene matches: 5. The CDR3 reads CASSVGTGGGYGYTF. The CDR3 nucleotides read TGTGCCAGCAGCGTCGGGACAGGGGGCGGCTATGGCTACACCTTC.

This clonotype was detected a few times. In DNA, the CDR3 is TGCAGTGCTTCCCGGGACACTAACTCCTACGAGCAGTACTTC. It translates to CSASRDTNSYEQYF. The genes are TRBV20-1 and TRBJ2-7; D may be TRBD1 (6 bases). Germline V lookup: CDR1 DFQATT, CDR2 SNEGSKA (reference sequence). The CDR3 loop spans 14 amino acids. Trimming removed 5 bases from V and 0 bases from J, with 14 bases in between.

This clonotype was detected many times. The V gene is TRBV7-2, the J gene TRBJ2-7; TRBD1 aligns across 9 bases. CDR3 size: 13 residues. Unmatched junction bases numbered 7, after V lost 6 bases and J lost 7 bases. CDR1 and CDR2 from the germline V gene are SGHTA and FQGNSA. The DNA of the CDR3 is TGTGCCAGCAGTAGGACAGGGGCCCGGGAGCAGTACTTC. Translation: CASSRTGAREQYF.

This clonotype has at least ten counts. The chain uses TRBV7-9 and TRBJ1-1; no clear D. The CDR3 is 13 residues long. Germline CDR1 reads SEHNR; CDR2 reads FQNEAQ (reference sequence). V lost 3 bases and J lost 1, with 6 bases in between. CDR3 region: CASSFSENTEAFF. The CDR3 DNA sequence: TGTGCCAGCAGCTTTTCGGAGAACACTGAAGCTTTCTTT.

The rearrangement joins TRBV28 to TRBJ1-2; D is perhaps TRBD1 (5 bases). V was shortened by 3 bases and J by 1 base, with 12 bases between the two germline ends. Per germline, CDR1 MDHEN and CDR2 SYDVKM. CDR3 size: 15 residues. The CDR3 region is CASSFTGGGNYGYTF. CDR3 nucleotide sequence: TGTGCCAGCAGTTTCACCGGGGGGGGTAACTATGGCTACACCTTC.

The CDR3 reads CASSYAGGGGQPQHF. As DNA, the CDR3 is TGTGCCAGCAGTTACGCAGGGGGAGGAGGTCAGCCCCAGCATTTT. This sequence joins TRBV6-2 or TRBV6-3 and TRBJ1-5, with 7 bases aligning to TRBD1. J was trimmed by 6 bases and V by 2 bases; bases with no gene match: 7. Per the germline V gene, CDR1 is MNHEY and CDR2 is SVGEGT. This CDR3 has 15 residues.